A selection of T cell receptor beta chains follows, all from one sample in a study of T cell responses to AZD1222 COVID-19 vaccine. Assay: immunoSEQ multiplex PCR; the TCRdb copy retains only in-frame clones and omits some. The profile shows about 130,000 clones, just over 85% of them singletons. Here the sequenced sample was peripheral blood, taken on day 0 of AZD1222 vaccination. The receptors come from an adult in good health. Each CDR3 is given with its conserved first and last residue. Fields, in order: clone size, V gene, CDR3 length, D gene, J gene, CDR3 protein, CDR3 DNA. D genes are given only for firm matches. For some rows the clone size is stated as once, few or many, or as a class when expanded; others skip it.

abundance: -; v_gene: TRBV5-4; len: 14; d_gene: TRBD1; j_gene: TRBJ1-2; CDR3aa: CASSLQGADYGYTF; CDR3nt: TGTGCCAGCAGCTTGCAGGGGGCGGACTATGGCTACACCTTC
abundance: -; v_gene: TRBV28; len: 12; d_gene: -; j_gene: TRBJ1-1; CDR3aa: CASSRENTEAFF; CDR3nt: TGTGCCAGCAGTAGAGAGAACACTGAAGCTTTCTTT
abundance: -; v_gene: TRBV7-9; len: 13; d_gene: -; j_gene: TRBJ1-5; CDR3aa: CASSATGHQPQHF; CDR3nt: TGTGCCAGCAGCGCAACAGGGCACCAGCCCCAGCATTTT
abundance: -; v_gene: TRBV2; len: 14; d_gene: -; j_gene: TRBJ2-7; CDR3aa: CASSIWDSSYEQYF; CDR3nt: TGTGCCAGCAGTATTTGGGACTCCTCCTACGAGCAGTACTTC
abundance: -; v_gene: TRBV11-2; len: 16; d_gene: -; j_gene: TRBJ1-1; CDR3aa: CASSHLGPSVNTEAFF; CDR3nt: TGTGCCAGCAGTCACCTGGGCCCATCCGTGAACACTGAAGCTTTCTTT
abundance: -; v_gene: TRBV7-9; len: 15; d_gene: -; j_gene: TRBJ1-1; CDR3aa: CASSTQTTENTEAFF; CDR3nt: TGTGCCAGCAGCACCCAGACCACCGAGAACACTGAAGCTTTCTTT
abundance: -; v_gene: TRBV4-3; len: 13; d_gene: -; j_gene: TRBJ1-5; CDR3aa: CASSPNRYQPQHF; CDR3nt: TGCGCCAGCAGCCCTAACAGATATCAGCCCCAGCATTTT
abundance: once; v_gene: TRBV7-2; len: 15; d_gene: -; j_gene: TRBJ1-5; CDR3aa: CASSLEADSNQPQHF; CDR3nt: TGTGCCAGCAGCTTAGAGGCGGATAGCAATCAGCCCCAGCATTTT
abundance: -; v_gene: TRBV4-3; len: 13; d_gene: -; j_gene: TRBJ2-1; CDR3aa: CASSRGPPDEQFF; CDR3nt: TGCGCCAGCAGCCGGGGACCCCCAGATGAGCAGTTCTTC
abundance: -; v_gene: TRBV3-1/TRBV3-2; len: 17; d_gene: TRBD2; j_gene: TRBJ2-3; CDR3aa: CASSLKKRGASTDTQYF; CDR3nt: TGTGCCAGCAGCCTCAAGAAGCGGGGAGCCAGCACAGATACGCAGTATTTT
abundance: -; v_gene: TRBV6-2/TRBV6-3; len: 14; d_gene: -; j_gene: TRBJ2-2; CDR3aa: CASSYRRETGELFF; CDR3nt: TGTGCCAGCAGTTACCGCAGGGAGACCGGGGAGCTGTTTTTT
abundance: -; v_gene: TRBV20-1; len: 11; d_gene: -; j_gene: TRBJ1-1; CDR3aa: CSARRDTEAFF; CDR3nt: TGCAGTGCTCGGAGGGACACTGAAGCTTTCTTT
abundance: once; v_gene: TRBV15; len: 16; d_gene: -; j_gene: TRBJ1-2; CDR3aa: CATSRDLGRSNYGYTF; CDR3nt: TGTGCCACCAGCAGAGATCTCGGCAGATCTAACTATGGCTACACCTTC
abundance: -; v_gene: TRBV7-3; len: 16; d_gene: -; j_gene: TRBJ1-2; CDR3aa: CASSLRVGEIAYGYTF; CDR3nt: TGTGCCAGCAGCTTAAGGGTTGGGGAGATCGCGTATGGCTACACCTTC
abundance: -; v_gene: TRBV29-1; len: 13; d_gene: -; j_gene: TRBJ1-1; CDR3aa: CSVGDRGPTEAFF; CDR3nt: TGCAGCGTTGGGGACCGGGGGCCCACTGAAGCTTTCTTT
abundance: -; v_gene: TRBV11-2; len: 15; d_gene: -; j_gene: TRBJ2-7; CDR3aa: CASSPGGGLSYEQYF; CDR3nt: TGTGCCAGCAGTCCAGGTGGGGGGCTGTCGTACGAGCAGTACTTC
abundance: -; v_gene: TRBV25-1; len: 15; d_gene: -; j_gene: TRBJ2-7; CDR3aa: CASSGKLGGSGEQYF; CDR3nt: TGTGCCAGCAGTGGAAAACTCGGGGGCTCGGGAGAGCAGTACTTC
abundance: -; v_gene: TRBV27; len: 14; d_gene: -; j_gene: TRBJ2-5; CDR3aa: CASSLSRGGETQYF; CDR3nt: TGTGCCAGCAGTTTATCAAGGGGCGGGGAGACCCAGTACTTC
abundance: -; v_gene: TRBV6-5; len: 16; d_gene: -; j_gene: TRBJ1-4; CDR3aa: CASSYSWTATNEKLFF; CDR3nt: TGTGCCAGCAGTTACTCGTGGACGGCAACTAATGAAAAACTGTTTTTT
abundance: -; v_gene: TRBV24-1; len: 13; d_gene: TRBD1; j_gene: TRBJ1-1; CDR3aa: CATSDRQGAKAFF; CDR3nt: TGTGCCACCAGTGATCGTCAGGGGGCGAAAGCTTTCTTT
abundance: -; v_gene: TRBV19; len: 17; d_gene: -; j_gene: TRBJ1-6; CDR3aa: CASSIGGSSSYNSPLHF; CDR3nt: TGTGCCAGTAGTATCGGAGGGTCGAGCTCCTATAATTCACCCCTCCACTTT
abundance: -; v_gene: TRBV6-5; len: 14; d_gene: -; j_gene: TRBJ1-1; CDR3aa: CASSLDPGGTEAFF; CDR3nt: TGTGCCAGCAGTTTGGACCCGGGGGGGACTGAAGCTTTCTTT
abundance: -; v_gene: TRBV30; len: 11; d_gene: -; j_gene: TRBJ2-1; CDR3aa: CAWSPLNEQFF; CDR3nt: TGTGCCTGGAGTCCCCTCAATGAGCAGTTCTTC
abundance: few; v_gene: TRBV7-9; len: 11; d_gene: -; j_gene: TRBJ2-1; CDR3aa: CASSLIPEQFF; CDR3nt: TGTGCCAGCAGCTTAATACCCGAGCAGTTCTTC
abundance: -; v_gene: TRBV10-1; len: 12; d_gene: -; j_gene: TRBJ2-5; CDR3aa: CARPENGETQYF; CDR3nt: TGCGCCCGCCCCGAGAACGGAGAGACCCAGTACTTC
abundance: -; v_gene: TRBV18; len: 13; d_gene: -; j_gene: TRBJ1-2; CDR3aa: CASSPVGQGAPTF; CDR3nt: -
abundance: -; v_gene: TRBV3-1/TRBV3-2; len: 14; d_gene: TRBD1; j_gene: TRBJ1-1; CDR3aa: CASSQAGGTTEAFF; CDR3nt: TGTGCCAGCAGCCAAGCAGGGGGTACTACTGAAGCTTTCTTT
abundance: -; v_gene: TRBV5-1; len: 16; d_gene: -; j_gene: TRBJ2-3; CDR3aa: CASSRSGSAGLDTQYF; CDR3nt: TGCGCCAGCAGTCGTTCCGGCTCTGCTGGCTTAGATACGCAGTATTTT
abundance: -; v_gene: TRBV5-4; len: 15; d_gene: -; j_gene: TRBJ1-6; CDR3aa: CASSLARGGNSPLHF; CDR3nt: TGTGCCAGCAGCTTGGCGCGGGGAGGGAATTCACCCCTCCACTTT
abundance: -; v_gene: TRBV6-2/TRBV6-3; len: 15; d_gene: TRBD1; j_gene: TRBJ2-5; CDR3aa: CASSYSDRDQETQYF; CDR3nt: TGTGCCAGCAGTTACTCGGACAGGGATCAAGAGACCCAGTACTTC
abundance: -; v_gene: TRBV9; len: 15; d_gene: -; j_gene: TRBJ1-4; CDR3aa: CASSVDSATNEKLFF; CDR3nt: TGTGCCAGCAGCGTCGACAGTGCAACTAATGAAAAACTGTTTTTT
abundance: -; v_gene: TRBV5-3; len: 18; d_gene: TRBD2; j_gene: TRBJ2-7; CDR3aa: CARIRETVTGTSSYEQYF; CDR3nt: TGTGCCAGAATAAGAGAGACAGTCACCGGGACTAGCTCCTACGAGCAGTACTTC
abundance: -; v_gene: TRBV5-1; len: 19; d_gene: -; j_gene: TRBJ1-2; CDR3aa: CASSLDLPQGPLDSYGYTF; CDR3nt: TGCGCCAGCAGCTTGGACCTACCGCAAGGGCCGCTGGACTCCTATGGCTACACCTTC
abundance: once; v_gene: TRBV7-2; len: 14; d_gene: -; j_gene: TRBJ2-7; CDR3aa: CASSLARATYEQYF; CDR3nt: TGTGCCAGCAGCTTAGCCCGGGCCACTTACGAGCAGTACTTC
abundance: once; v_gene: TRBV28; len: 15; d_gene: TRBD1; j_gene: TRBJ1-5; CDR3aa: CASSTTGTANQPQHF; CDR3nt: TGTGCCAGCAGCACAACCGGGACAGCAAATCAGCCCCAGCATTTT
abundance: -; v_gene: TRBV18; len: 15; d_gene: TRBD1; j_gene: TRBJ1-6; CDR3aa: CASSPRDRVRSPLHF; CDR3nt: TGTGCCAGCTCACCCCGGGACAGGGTACGTTCACCCCTCCACTTT
abundance: -; v_gene: TRBV29-1; len: 13; d_gene: TRBD1; j_gene: TRBJ2-1; CDR3aa: CSVKTGTGFEQFF; CDR3nt: TGCAGCGTAAAAACCGGGACAGGGTTTGAGCAGTTCTTC
abundance: few; v_gene: TRBV5-1; len: 13; d_gene: -; j_gene: TRBJ2-5; CDR3aa: CASSLGVEETQYF; CDR3nt: TGCGCCAGCAGCTTGGGGGTCGAAGAGACCCAGTACTTC
abundance: -; v_gene: TRBV7-6; len: 16; d_gene: TRBD1; j_gene: TRBJ2-1; CDR3aa: CASSLALGTGNNEQFF; CDR3nt: TGTGCCAGCAGCTTAGCGCTGGGGACAGGGAACAATGAGCAGTTCTTC
abundance: -; v_gene: TRBV7-2; len: 17; d_gene: TRBD2; j_gene: TRBJ2-3; CDR3aa: CASSIRLAGGSTDTQYF; CDR3nt: TGTGCCAGCAGCATAAGACTAGCGGGGGGCAGCACAGATACGCAGTATTTT
abundance: -; v_gene: TRBV7-2; len: 16; d_gene: TRBD1; j_gene: TRBJ2-3; CDR3aa: CASSYDRASSTDTQYF; CDR3nt: TGTGCCAGCAGTTACGACAGGGCCTCTAGCACAGATACGCAGTATTTT
abundance: once; v_gene: TRBV23-1; len: 14; d_gene: -; j_gene: TRBJ2-6; CDR3aa: CASSQSHGANVLTF; CDR3nt: TGCGCCAGCAGTCAATCTCATGGGGCCAACGTCCTGACTTTC
abundance: -; v_gene: TRBV7-2; len: 16; d_gene: -; j_gene: TRBJ1-6; CDR3aa: CASSLEGGRPNSPLHF; CDR3nt: TGTGCCAGCAGCTTAGAGGGCGGACGTCCAAACTCACCCCTCCACTTT
abundance: -; v_gene: TRBV4-1; len: 16; d_gene: TRBD2; j_gene: TRBJ2-3; CDR3aa: CASSRVPGLGIDTQYF; CDR3nt: TGCGCCAGCAGCCGAGTACCGGGACTAGGGATAGATACGCAGTATTTT
abundance: -; v_gene: TRBV27; len: 15; d_gene: TRBD1; j_gene: TRBJ1-2; CDR3aa: CASSLHLQGDYGYTF; CDR3nt: TGTGCCAGCAGTTTACACCTTCAGGGGGACTATGGCTACACCTTC
abundance: -; v_gene: TRBV4-1; len: 16; d_gene: -; j_gene: TRBJ2-2; CDR3aa: CASSHLEKSNTGELFF; CDR3nt: TGCGCCAGCAGCCACCTCGAGAAATCGAACACCGGGGAGCTGTTTTTT
abundance: -; v_gene: TRBV19; len: 15; d_gene: -; j_gene: TRBJ1-2; CDR3aa: CATNPKGGAGYGYTF; CDR3nt: TGTGCCACCAACCCTAAGGGGGGCGCCGGGTATGGCTACACCTTC
abundance: -; v_gene: TRBV5-1; len: 14; d_gene: -; j_gene: TRBJ2-1; CDR3aa: CASSLGDRTNEQFF; CDR3nt: TGCGCCAGCAGCTTGGGGGACCGTACTAATGAGCAGTTCTTC
abundance: -; v_gene: TRBV5-6; len: 15; d_gene: -; j_gene: TRBJ1-1; CDR3aa: CASSLVGSPNTEAFF; CDR3nt: TGTGCCAGCAGCTTGGTAGGCAGCCCGAACACTGAAGCTTTCTTT
abundance: few; v_gene: TRBV7-9; len: 11; d_gene: -; j_gene: TRBJ1-6; CDR3aa: CASSLEGALHF; CDR3nt: TGTGCCAGCAGCTTAGAAGGGGCCCTCCACTTT
abundance: -; v_gene: TRBV5-1; len: 14; d_gene: -; j_gene: TRBJ1-1; CDR3aa: CASSLKSKNTEAFF; CDR3nt: TGCGCCAGCAGCTTGAAGAGCAAGAACACTGAAGCTTTCTTT
abundance: -; v_gene: TRBV6-5; len: 14; d_gene: TRBD1; j_gene: TRBJ1-2; CDR3aa: CASSLTGGSYGYTF; CDR3nt: TGTGCCAGCAGCCTGACAGGGGGCAGCTATGGCTACACCTTC
abundance: -; v_gene: TRBV4-1; len: 13; d_gene: -; j_gene: TRBJ1-2; CDR3aa: CASSQVKGMSYTF; CDR3nt: TGCGCCAGCAGCCAAGTAAAAGGGATGAGCTACACCTTC